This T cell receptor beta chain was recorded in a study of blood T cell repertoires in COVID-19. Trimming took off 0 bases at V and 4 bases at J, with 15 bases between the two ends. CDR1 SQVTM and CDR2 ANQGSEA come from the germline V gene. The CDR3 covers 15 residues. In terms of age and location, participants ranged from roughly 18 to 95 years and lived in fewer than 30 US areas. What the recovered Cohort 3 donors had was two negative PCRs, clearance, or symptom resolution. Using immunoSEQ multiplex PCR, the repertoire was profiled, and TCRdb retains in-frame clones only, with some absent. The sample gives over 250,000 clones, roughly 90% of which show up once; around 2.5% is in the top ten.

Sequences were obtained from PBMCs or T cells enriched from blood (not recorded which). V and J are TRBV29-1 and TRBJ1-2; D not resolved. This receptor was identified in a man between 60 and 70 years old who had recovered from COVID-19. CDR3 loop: CSVEDLLAETYGYTF. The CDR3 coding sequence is TGCAGCGTTGAAGATCTTTTAGCGGAAACCTATGGCTACACCTTC.